In its sample, the clone carrying this T cell receptor (beta chain) was seen many times. Its antigen remains unidentified. With iRepertoire HTBI primers and Arm-PCR of CDR3 regions, TCR beta libraries were built. TCRdb re-called the multiplex PCR reads through MiXCR, storing one row per CDR3 protein. Of around 400,000 distinct CDR3 sequences in the sample, 15% to 18% are singletons; the top ten hold about 20%. Time point indicated: newly diagnosed GD, antithyroid drugs for less than 3 months. The authors made the TCR library using RNA they extracted from PBMCs. This sample is part of a study of regulatory T cells in long-lasting Graves disease. For the study at large: Antithyroid drug exposure in newly diagnosed Graves' patients had lasted under 3 months.

CDR1 and CDR2 from the germline V gene are SEHNR and FQNEAQ (reference sequence). The CDR3 has 13 residues. V lost 5 bases and J 4 bases, leaving 11 bases between the germline ends. Study findings and constraints: Persistent Graves' patients had lower TCR diversity than newly diagnosed ones. TRBV28 was favored in persistent disease, as were TRBJ1-2 and TRBJ2-5.

The sample was peripheral blood mononuclear cells (PBMCs), taken at new diagnosis, from a patient treated with antithyroid drugs. This sequence originates from a female donor with Graves disease. The chain combines TRBV7-9 with TRBJ1-2, with D possibly TRBD1 on 6 matching bases. The CDR3 coding sequence is TGTGCCAGCAGCCTACAGGGTCCCTATGGCTACACCTTC. Encoded protein: CASSLQGPYGYTF.